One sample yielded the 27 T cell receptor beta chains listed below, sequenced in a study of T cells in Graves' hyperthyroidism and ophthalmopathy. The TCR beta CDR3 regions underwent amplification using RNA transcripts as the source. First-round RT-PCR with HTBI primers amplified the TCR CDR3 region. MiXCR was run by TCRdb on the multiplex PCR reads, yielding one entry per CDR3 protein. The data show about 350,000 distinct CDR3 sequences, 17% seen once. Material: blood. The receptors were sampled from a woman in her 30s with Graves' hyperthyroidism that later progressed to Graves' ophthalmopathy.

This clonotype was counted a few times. The CDR3 coding sequence is TGTGCCAGCAGCTTAGCTGGCAGGGGAAGGAGGGTGGAACAGCATTTT. Protein product: CASSLAGRGRRVEQHF. V is TRBV7-9 and J is TRBJ1-5; D might be TRBD1 (6 bases). The CDR3 has 16 residues. Trimming removed 0 bases from V and 13 bases from J, with 22 bases in between. Germline V gene sequence: CDR1 SEHNR, CDR2 FQNEAQ (reference sequence).

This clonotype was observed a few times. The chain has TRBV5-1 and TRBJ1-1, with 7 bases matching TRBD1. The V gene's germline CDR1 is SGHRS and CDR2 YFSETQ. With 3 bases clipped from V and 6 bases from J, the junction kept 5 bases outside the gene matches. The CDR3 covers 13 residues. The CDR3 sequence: CASSSAGGPEAFF. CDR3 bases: TGCGCCAGCAGCTCGGCAGGGGGTCCTGAAGCTTTCTTT.

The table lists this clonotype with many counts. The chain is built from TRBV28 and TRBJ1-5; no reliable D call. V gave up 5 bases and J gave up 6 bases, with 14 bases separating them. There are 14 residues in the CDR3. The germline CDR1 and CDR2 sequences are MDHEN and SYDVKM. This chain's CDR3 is CASSPAPGVQPQHF. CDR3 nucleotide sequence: TGTGCCAGCAGTCCCGCCCCCGGGGTTCAGCCCCAGCATTTT.

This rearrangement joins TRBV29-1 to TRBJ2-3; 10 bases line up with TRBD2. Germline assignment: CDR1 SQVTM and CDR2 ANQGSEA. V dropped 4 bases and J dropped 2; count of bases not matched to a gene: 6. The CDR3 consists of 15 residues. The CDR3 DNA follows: TGCAGCGTTGCAGGACTAGCGGAATACACAGATACGCAGTATTTT. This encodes CSVAGLAEYTDTQYF.

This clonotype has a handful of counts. CDR3 protein: CASSLAKGATYEQYF. The CDR3 region has the DNA TGCGCCAGCAGCTTGGCAAAGGGGGCCACCTACGAGCAGTACTTC. This chain connects TRBV5-1 to TRBJ2-7; 7 nucleotides agree with TRBD1. Germline-derived CDR1 and CDR2 are SGHRS and YFSETQ. Germline trimming cut 0 bases from V and 2 bases from J; bases unmatched to any gene: 5. CDR3 length: 15 amino acids.

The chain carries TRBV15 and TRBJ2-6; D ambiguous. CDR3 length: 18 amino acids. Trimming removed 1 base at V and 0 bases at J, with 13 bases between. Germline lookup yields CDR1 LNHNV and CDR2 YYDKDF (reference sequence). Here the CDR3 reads CATSRGRVYSSGANVLTF. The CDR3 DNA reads TGTGCCACCAGCAGAGGACGGGTATACTCCTCTGGGGCCAACGTCCTGACTTTC.

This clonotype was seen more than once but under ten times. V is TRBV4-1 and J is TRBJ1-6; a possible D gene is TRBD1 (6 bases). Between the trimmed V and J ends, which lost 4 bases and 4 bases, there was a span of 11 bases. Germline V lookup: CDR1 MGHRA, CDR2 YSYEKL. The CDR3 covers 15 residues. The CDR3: CASSPGHIYNSPLHF. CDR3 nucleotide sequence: TGCGCCAGCAGCCCGGGACACATATATAATTCACCCCTCCACTTT.

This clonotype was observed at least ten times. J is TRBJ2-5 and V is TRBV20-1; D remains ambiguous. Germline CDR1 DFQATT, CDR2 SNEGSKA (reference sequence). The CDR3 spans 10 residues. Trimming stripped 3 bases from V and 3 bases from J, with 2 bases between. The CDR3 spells CSAREETQYF. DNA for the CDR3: TGCAGTGCTAGGGAAGAGACCCAGTACTTC.

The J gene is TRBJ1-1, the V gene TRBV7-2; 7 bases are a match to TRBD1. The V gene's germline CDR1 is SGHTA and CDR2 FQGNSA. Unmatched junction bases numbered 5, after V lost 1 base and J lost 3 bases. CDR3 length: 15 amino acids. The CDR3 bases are TGTGCCAGCAGCTTAGTTCCAGGACAGGACACTGAAGCTTTCTTT. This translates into CASSLVPGQDTEAFF. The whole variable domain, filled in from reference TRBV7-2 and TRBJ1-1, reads GAGVSQSPSNKVTEKGKDVELRCDPISGHTALYWYRQSLGQGLEFLIYFQGNSAPDKSGLPSDRFSAERTGGSVSTLTIQRTQQEDSAVYLCASSLVPGQDTEAFFGQGTRLTVV.

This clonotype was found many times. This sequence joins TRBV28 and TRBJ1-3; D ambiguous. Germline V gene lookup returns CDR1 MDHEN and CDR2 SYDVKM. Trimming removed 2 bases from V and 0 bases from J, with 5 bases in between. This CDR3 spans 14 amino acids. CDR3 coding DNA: TGTGCCAGCAGTTTAGAAAGCTCTGGAAACACCATATATTTT. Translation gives CASSLESSGNTIYF.

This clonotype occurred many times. CDR3 DNA sequence: TGTGCCAGCAGCTTAGCGCCTTCAACTAGCGGCTCCTACGAGCAGTACTTC. Protein product: CASSLAPSTSGSYEQYF. The genes are TRBV7-9 and TRBJ2-7, with 8 bases aligning to TRBD2. The CDR3 is made up of 17 amino acids. Germline-derived CDR1 and CDR2 are SEHNR and FQNEAQ (reference sequence). Trimming at V came to 0 bases and at J to 0 bases, leaving 7 bases not matched to a gene.

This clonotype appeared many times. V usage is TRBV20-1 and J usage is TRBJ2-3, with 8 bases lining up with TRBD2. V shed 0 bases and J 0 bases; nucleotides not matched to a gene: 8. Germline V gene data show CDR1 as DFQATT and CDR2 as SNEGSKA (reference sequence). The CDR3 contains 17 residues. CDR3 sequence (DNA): TGCAGTGCTAGAGATCCTTTCCCTAGCGGGAGCACAGATACGCAGTATTTT. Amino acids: CSARDPFPSGSTDTQYF.

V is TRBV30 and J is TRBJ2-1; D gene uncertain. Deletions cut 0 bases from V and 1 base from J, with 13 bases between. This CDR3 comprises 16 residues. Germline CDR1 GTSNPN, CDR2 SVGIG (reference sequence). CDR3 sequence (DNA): TGTGCCTGGAGTGTACGGGCTCCTTCTTCCTACAATGAGCAGTTCTTC. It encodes CAWSVRAPSSYNEQFF.

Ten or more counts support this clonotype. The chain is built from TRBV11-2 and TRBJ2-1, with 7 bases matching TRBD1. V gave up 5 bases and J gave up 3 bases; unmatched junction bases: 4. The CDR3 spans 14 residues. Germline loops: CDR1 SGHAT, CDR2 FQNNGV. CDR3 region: CASSPDRVYNEQFF. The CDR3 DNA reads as TGTGCCAGCAGCCCTGACAGGGTCTACAATGAGCAGTTCTTC.

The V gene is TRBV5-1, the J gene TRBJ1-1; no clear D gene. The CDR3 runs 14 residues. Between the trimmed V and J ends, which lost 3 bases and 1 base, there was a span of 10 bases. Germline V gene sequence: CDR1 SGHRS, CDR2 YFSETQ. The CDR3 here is CASSSSPENTEAFF. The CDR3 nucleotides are TGCGCCAGCAGCTCGTCCCCAGAGAACACTGAAGCTTTCTTT.

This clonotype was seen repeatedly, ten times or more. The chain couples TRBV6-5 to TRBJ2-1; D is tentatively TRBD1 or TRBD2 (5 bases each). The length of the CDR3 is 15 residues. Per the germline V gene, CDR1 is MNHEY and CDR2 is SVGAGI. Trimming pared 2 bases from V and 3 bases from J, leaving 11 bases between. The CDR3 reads CASSYRDGFYNEQFF. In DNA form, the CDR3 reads TGTGCCAGCAGTTACCGGGACGGATTCTACAATGAGCAGTTCTTC.

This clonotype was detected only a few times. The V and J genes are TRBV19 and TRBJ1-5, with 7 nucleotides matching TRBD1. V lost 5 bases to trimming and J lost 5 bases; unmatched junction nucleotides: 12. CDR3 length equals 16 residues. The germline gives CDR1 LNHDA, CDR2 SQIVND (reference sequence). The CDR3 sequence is CASSARQGGQDQPQHF. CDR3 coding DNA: TGTGCCAGTAGTGCGCGACAGGGCGGTCAGGATCAGCCCCAGCATTTT.

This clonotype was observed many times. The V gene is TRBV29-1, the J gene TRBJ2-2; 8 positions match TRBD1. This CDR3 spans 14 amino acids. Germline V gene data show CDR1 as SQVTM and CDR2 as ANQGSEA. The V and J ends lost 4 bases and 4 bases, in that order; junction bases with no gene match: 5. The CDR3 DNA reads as TGCAGCGTTGGGACAGGGTATGCCACCGGGGAGCTGTTTTTT. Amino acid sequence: CSVGTGYATGELFF.

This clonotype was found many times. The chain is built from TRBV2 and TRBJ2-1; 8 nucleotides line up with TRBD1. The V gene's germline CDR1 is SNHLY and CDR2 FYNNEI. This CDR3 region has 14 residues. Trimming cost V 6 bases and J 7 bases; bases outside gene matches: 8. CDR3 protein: CASSQDRAVNEQFF. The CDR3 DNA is TGTGCCAGCAGCCAGGACAGGGCGGTGAATGAGCAGTTCTTC.

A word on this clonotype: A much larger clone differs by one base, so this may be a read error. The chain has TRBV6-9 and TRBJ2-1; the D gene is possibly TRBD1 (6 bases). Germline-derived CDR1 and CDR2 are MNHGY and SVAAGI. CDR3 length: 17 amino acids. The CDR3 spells CASCYLPPGHPSNEQFF. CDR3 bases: TGTGCCAGCTGTTACCTACCGCCGGGACATCCGAGCAATGAGCAGTTCTTC.

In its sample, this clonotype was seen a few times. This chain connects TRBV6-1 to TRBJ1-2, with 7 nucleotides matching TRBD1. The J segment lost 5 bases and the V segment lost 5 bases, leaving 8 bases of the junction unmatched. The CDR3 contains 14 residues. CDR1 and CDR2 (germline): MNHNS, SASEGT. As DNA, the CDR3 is TGTGCCAGCAGTCCACCAGGGGGTTTGTATGGCTACACCTTC. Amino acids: CASSPPGGLYGYTF.

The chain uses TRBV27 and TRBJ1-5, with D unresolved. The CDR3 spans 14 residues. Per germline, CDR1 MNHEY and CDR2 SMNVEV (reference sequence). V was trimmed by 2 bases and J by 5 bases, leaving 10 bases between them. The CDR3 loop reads CASSLIGSYQPQHF. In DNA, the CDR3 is TGTGCCAGCAGTTTAATAGGGTCCTATCAGCCCCAGCATTTT.

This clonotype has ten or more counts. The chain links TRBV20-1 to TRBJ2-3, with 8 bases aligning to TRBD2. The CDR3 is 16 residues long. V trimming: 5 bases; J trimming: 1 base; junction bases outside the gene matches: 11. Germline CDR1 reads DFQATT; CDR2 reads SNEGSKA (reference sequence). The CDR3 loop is CSARRPGLDRTDTQYF. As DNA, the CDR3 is TGCAGTGCTCGAAGACCGGGACTAGATCGCACAGATACGCAGTATTTT.

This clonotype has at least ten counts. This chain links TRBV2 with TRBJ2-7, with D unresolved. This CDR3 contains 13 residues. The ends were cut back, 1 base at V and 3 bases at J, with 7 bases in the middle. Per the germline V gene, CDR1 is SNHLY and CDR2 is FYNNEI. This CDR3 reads CASSEDSRYEQYF. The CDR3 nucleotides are TGTGCCAGCAGTGAAGACAGCCGCTACGAGCAGTACTTC.

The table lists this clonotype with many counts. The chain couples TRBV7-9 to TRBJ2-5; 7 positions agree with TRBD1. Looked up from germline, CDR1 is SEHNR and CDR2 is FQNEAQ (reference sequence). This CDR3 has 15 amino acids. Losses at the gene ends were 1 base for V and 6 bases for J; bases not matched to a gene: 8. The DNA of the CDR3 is TGTGCCAGCAGCTTAGAGTCACAGGGGCAGAAGACCCAGTACTTC. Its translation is CASSLESQGQKTQYF.

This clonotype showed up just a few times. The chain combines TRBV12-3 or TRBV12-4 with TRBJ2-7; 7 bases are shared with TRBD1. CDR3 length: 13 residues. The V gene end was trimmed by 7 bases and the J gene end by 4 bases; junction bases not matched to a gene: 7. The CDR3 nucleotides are TGTGCCAGCACCCTACGACAGGGATACGAGCAGTACTTC. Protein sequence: CASTLRQGYEQYF.

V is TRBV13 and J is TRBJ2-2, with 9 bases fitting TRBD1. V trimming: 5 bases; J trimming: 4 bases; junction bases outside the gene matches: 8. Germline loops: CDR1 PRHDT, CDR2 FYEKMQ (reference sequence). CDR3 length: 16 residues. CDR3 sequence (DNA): TGTGCCAGCAGCCTTGGACAGGGGAAGGCCACCGGGGAGCTGTTTTTT. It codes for CASSLGQGKATGELFF.